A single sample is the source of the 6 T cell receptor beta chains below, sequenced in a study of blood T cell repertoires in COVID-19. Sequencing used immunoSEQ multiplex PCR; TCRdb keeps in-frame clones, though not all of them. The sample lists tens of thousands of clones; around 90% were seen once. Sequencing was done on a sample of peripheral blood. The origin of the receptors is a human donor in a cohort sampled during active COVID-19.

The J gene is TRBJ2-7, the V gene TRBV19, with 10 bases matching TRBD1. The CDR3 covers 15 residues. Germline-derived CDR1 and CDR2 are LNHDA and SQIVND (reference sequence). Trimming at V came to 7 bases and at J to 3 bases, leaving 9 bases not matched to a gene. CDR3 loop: CASTKGQGGHYEQYF. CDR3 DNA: TGTGCCAGTACCAAAGGACAGGGGGGACACTACGAGCAGTACTTC.

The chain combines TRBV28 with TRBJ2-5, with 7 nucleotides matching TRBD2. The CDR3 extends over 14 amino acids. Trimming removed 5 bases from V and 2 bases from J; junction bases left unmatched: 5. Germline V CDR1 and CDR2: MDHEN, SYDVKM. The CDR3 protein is CASSRGDRQETQYF. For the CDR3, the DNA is TGTGCCAGCAGTCGGGGGGATCGGCAAGAGACCCAGTACTTC.

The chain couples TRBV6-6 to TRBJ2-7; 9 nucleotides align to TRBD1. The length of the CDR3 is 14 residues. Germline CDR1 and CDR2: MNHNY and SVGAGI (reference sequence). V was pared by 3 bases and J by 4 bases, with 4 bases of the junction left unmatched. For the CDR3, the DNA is TGTGCCAGCAGTTATCGGGACAGGGATTACGAGCAGTACTTC. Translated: CASSYRDRDYEQYF.

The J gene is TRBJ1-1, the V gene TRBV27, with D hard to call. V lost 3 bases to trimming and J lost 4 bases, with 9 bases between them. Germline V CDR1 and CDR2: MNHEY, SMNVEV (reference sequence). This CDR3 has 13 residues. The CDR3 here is CASSFAARTEAFF. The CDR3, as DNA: TGTGCCAGCAGTTTCGCGGCGCGCACTGAAGCTTTCTTT.

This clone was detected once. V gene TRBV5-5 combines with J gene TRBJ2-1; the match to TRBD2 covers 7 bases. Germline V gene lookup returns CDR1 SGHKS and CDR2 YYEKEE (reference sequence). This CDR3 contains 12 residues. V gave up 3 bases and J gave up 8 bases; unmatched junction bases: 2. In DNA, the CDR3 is TGTGCCAGCAGCTCCCGGGGGGATGAGCAGTTCTTC. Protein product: CASSSRGDEQFF.

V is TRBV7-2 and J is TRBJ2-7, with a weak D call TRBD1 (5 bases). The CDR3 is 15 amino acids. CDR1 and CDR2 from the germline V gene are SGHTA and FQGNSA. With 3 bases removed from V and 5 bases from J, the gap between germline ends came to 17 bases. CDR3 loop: CASSFWVKGQDEQYF. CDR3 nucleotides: TGTGCCAGCAGCTTCTGGGTTAAGGGGCAGGACGAGCAGTACTTC.